This TCR beta chain was profiled in a study of cytomegalovirus exposure and HLA in healthy donors. Details on this clone: The antigen is undetermined.

Overall study findings and caveats: The classifier reportedly diagnosed cytomegalovirus status with high sensitivity and specificity. First-cohort TCR clusters tended to co-occur in the 120 or so validation repertoires, a later analysis found. The study recorded about 150 TCR beta chains that were cytomegalovirus-associated. Most observed TCR sequences were rare, whereas some public TCRs were detected in many donors.

The protocol was immunoSEQ multiplex PCR, while the TCRdb copy is restricted to in-frame clones and leaves out a portion. The sample lists about 63,000 clones, roughly nine tenths occurring once. The germline gives CDR1 MNHNS, CDR2 SASEGT. CDR3 size: 14 residues. The junction had 3 bases not matched to a gene; V was cut back by 6 bases and J by 0 bases. This receptor was identified in a woman between 18 and 30 years old in good health and CMV-seronegative. Sequencing was done on a sample of PBMCs. This sequence joins TRBV6-1 and TRBJ2-3; 7 bases map to TRBD2. The CDR3 is CASSPGGSTDTQYF. In DNA, the CDR3 is TGTGCCAGCAGCCCGGGGGGAAGCACAGATACGCAGTATTTT.